This paragraph reports one T cell receptor (beta chain). What it binds is not known. CDR1 and CDR2 from the germline V gene are DFQATT and SNEGSKA (reference sequence). CDR3 size: 13 residues. Trimming cost V 6 bases and J 3 bases; bases outside gene matches: 5. This specimen belongs to a study of T-cell reconstitution after alpha-beta-depleted transplantation in children. Findings and caveats of the study: The origin of high day-60 TCRbeta diversity in some patients lay in surviving recipient T cells and thymic progenitors. At one year after transplant, newly produced T cells mostly accounted for T-cell counts and diversity.

Researchers prepared the TCRbeta library using unique molecular identifiers, the study reports. Using its own MiXCR run on the PCR reads, TCRdb lists one record per CDR3 protein. The table has a few hundred thousand distinct CDR3 sequences, 9.5% to 13% seen once. The sequence came from a child under two years old with acute myeloid leukemia, due to receive a stem cell transplant. This sequence joins TRBV20-1 and TRBJ2-7; 10 positions agree with TRBD2. The sample in question was PBMCs, obtained before TCRalphabeta/CD19-depleted stem cell transplant. CDR3 residues: CSAKGTSVYEQYF. As DNA, the CDR3 is TGCAGTGCCAAGGGGACTAGCGTCTACGAGCAGTACTTC.